One sample yielded the 16 T cell receptor beta chains listed below, sequenced in a study of regulatory T cells in long-lasting Graves disease. Assembly of TCR beta libraries relied on iRepertoire HTBI primers together with Arm-PCR of CDR3 regions. TCRdb recomputed calls from the multiplex PCR reads with MiXCR, one row per CDR3 protein. The table lists about half a million distinct CDR3 sequences, 12% of them singletons. Regarding time point: newly diagnosed GD, antithyroid drugs for less than 3 months. Researchers made the TCR library from RNA that was extracted from PBMCs. The same data also contributed to another study, on T cells in Graves' hyperthyroidism and ophthalmopathy.

Specimen: peripheral blood mononuclear cells (PBMCs), collected at new diagnosis, from a patient treated with antithyroid drugs. Source of these receptors: a woman aged 25 to 45 with Graves disease.

Details on this clonotype: Being one base from a much bigger clone, this may be a read error. The V call is TRBV2, the J call TRBJ2-2; 12 bases line up with TRBD2. V was pared by 6 bases and J by 5 bases, with 1 base of the junction left unmatched. Looked up from germline, CDR1 is SNHLY and CDR2 is FYNNEI. CDR3 size: 14 residues. The CDR3 here is CASRGTSGTGELFF. For the CDR3, the DNA is TGTGCCAGCAGGGGGACTAGCGGGACCGGGGAGCTGTTTTTT.

This clonotype was recorded many times. The J gene is TRBJ2-5, the V gene TRBV29-1; D is perhaps TRBD1 or TRBD2 (5 bases each). Germline CDR1 is SQVTM and CDR2 is ANQGSEA. The CDR3 is 14 residues long. V was cut by 1 base and J by 3 bases, with 12 bases left in between. In DNA form, the CDR3 reads TGCAGCGTTGAAGGAGGGGAGCTCGAAGAGACCCAGTACTTC. It yields the protein CSVEGGELEETQYF. The variable domain in full, with the rest retrieved from reference TRBV29-1 and TRBJ2-5, is SAVISQKPSRDICQRGTSLTIQCQVDSQVTMMFWYRQQPGQSLTLIATANQGSEATYESGFVIDKFPISRPNLTFSTLTVSNMSPEDSSIYLCSVEGGELEETQYFGPGTRLLVL.

Many counts were recorded for this clonotype. The V and J genes are TRBV5-1 and TRBJ2-2; 12 positions agree with TRBD2. This CDR3 is 17 amino acids long. V dropped 1 base and J dropped 2; count of bases not matched to a gene: 3. Germline V lookup: CDR1 SGHRS, CDR2 YFSETQ. This chain's CDR3 is CASSLPGLAGNTGELFF. CDR3 bases: TGCGCCAGCAGCTTGCCGGGACTAGCGGGTAACACCGGGGAGCTGTTTTTT.

This clonotype has more than one count but fewer than ten. V and J are TRBV7-9 and TRBJ1-2; possible D gene TRBD1, 5 bases. V was trimmed by 5 bases and J by 1 base, leaving 11 bases between them. The CDR3 sequence is 14 residues long. Germline-derived CDR1 and CDR2 are SEHNR and FQNEAQ (reference sequence). Here the CDR3 reads CASSGLGGNYGYTF. The CDR3 DNA reads TGTGCCAGCAGCGGTCTGGGGGGTAACTATGGCTACACCTTC.

This clonotype was seen at least ten times. This chain uses TRBV29-1 with TRBJ1-1; D may be TRBD1 (5 bases). The ends were cut back, 7 bases at V and 1 base at J, with 10 bases in the middle. Germline CDR1 reads SQVTM; CDR2 reads ANQGSEA. The CDR3 is 12 amino acids. CDR3 sequence: CSARQRNTEAFF. The DNA of the CDR3 is TGCAGCGCTCGACAGCGGAACACTGAAGCTTTCTTT. The full variable domain, its missing parts supplied by reference TRBV29-1 and TRBJ1-1, is SAVISQKPSRDICQRGTSLTIQCQVDSQVTMMFWYRQQPGQSLTLIATANQGSEATYESGFVIDKFPISRPNLTFSTLTVSNMSPEDSSIYLCSARQRNTEAFFGQGTRLTVV.

This clonotype has a count of ten or more. The genes are TRBV6-1 and TRBJ1-1, with 7 nucleotides matching TRBD1. V trimming: 5 bases; J trimming: 8 bases; junction bases outside the gene matches: 8. This CDR3 is 13 amino acids long. Germline loops: CDR1 MNHNS, CDR2 SASEGT. The chain's CDR3 is CASSPQGGGEAFF. In DNA, the CDR3 is TGTGCCAGCAGTCCTCAGGGGGGTGGAGAAGCTTTCTTT.

This clonotype was observed a few times. V and J are TRBV10-3 and TRBJ2-3, with D uncertain. Trimming cost V 3 bases and J 2 bases, with 3 bases left between them. Germline V gives CDR1 ENHRY, CDR2 SYGVKD. The CDR3 is made up of 12 amino acids. As DNA, the CDR3 is TGTGCCATCAGTGAAAACACAGATACGCAGTATTTT. Protein: CAISENTDTQYF.

This clonotype was observed many times. V and J are TRBV7-9 and TRBJ1-1; D ambiguous. V was pared by 6 bases and J by 3 bases, with 14 bases between. CDR3 size: 14 residues. Per germline, CDR1 SEHNR and CDR2 FQNEAQ (reference sequence). The CDR3 coding sequence is TGTGCCAGCAGAAAGGCGTTCGTTGACACTGAAGCTTTCTTT. This encodes CASRKAFVDTEAFF.

This clonotype was detected many times. The rearrangement uses TRBV13 and TRBJ2-5, with 14 bases identical to TRBD2. This CDR3 has 14 amino acids. Trimming removed 4 bases from V and 14 bases from J; junction bases left unmatched: 9. Germline values: CDR1 PRHDT, CDR2 FYEKMQ (reference sequence). The CDR3 region has the DNA TGTGCCAGCAGCTATGGGACTAGCGGGAGTTATCGCTACTTC. Translated, it gives CASSYGTSGSYRYF.

The sample holds many counts of this clonotype. The chain employs TRBV28 and TRBJ2-7; 7 nucleotides align to TRBD2. Looked up from germline, CDR1 is MDHEN and CDR2 is SYDVKM. J gave up 0 bases and V 5 bases, and 10 bases lay outside the gene matches. The CDR3 consists of 16 residues. CDR3 in amino acids: CASSPLGGFSSYEQYF. The DNA for the CDR3 is TGTGCCAGCAGTCCCCTGGGGGGGTTCAGCTCCTACGAGCAGTACTTC.

This clonotype was seen more than once but under ten times. The J gene is TRBJ1-4, the V gene TRBV30; perhaps TRBD1 as D (6 bases). Germline assignment: CDR1 GTSNPN and CDR2 SVGIG (reference sequence). V was pared by 4 bases and J by 8 bases, with 20 bases between. The CDR3 is 15 amino acids. The CDR3 region is CAWNIIQGEGEKLFF. DNA of the CDR3: TGTGCCTGGAATATAATACAGGGAGAAGGGGAAAAACTGTTTTTT.

The sample holds many counts of this clonotype. The chain combines TRBV30 with TRBJ1-4; D ambiguous. This CDR3 region has 14 residues. The germline CDR1 and CDR2 sequences are GTSNPN and SVGIG (reference sequence). Trimming shortened V by 0 bases and J by 5 bases, and 10 bases separated the two germline ends. The CDR3 sequence is CAWSVPNPNEKLFF. The DNA of the CDR3 is TGTGCCTGGAGTGTACCGAACCCGAATGAAAAACTGTTTTTT.

This clonotype has ten or more counts. The rearrangement uses TRBV5-4 and TRBJ1-4, with D possibly being TRBD1 (5 bases). CDR3 length: 15 amino acids. The germline V gene encodes CDR1 SGHNT and CDR2 YYREEE (reference sequence). The V end was cut by 5 bases, the J end by 7 bases, with 18 bases between. The CDR3: CASRGPGPLPEKLFF. In DNA, the CDR3 is TGTGCCAGCAGGGGACCCGGACCCCTGCCTGAAAAACTGTTTTTT.

This clonotype was counted many times. The chain employs TRBV9 and TRBJ1-1; D not resolved. V was shortened by 0 bases and J by 1 base, with 10 bases between the two germline ends. Germline V gene data show CDR1 as SGDLS and CDR2 as YYNGEE. The CDR3 runs to 15 residues. The CDR3 DNA reads TGTGCCAGCAGCGTAGAGGACCTTTCGAACACTGAAGCTTTCTTT. Translating gives CASSVEDLSNTEAFF.

Ten or more counts support this clonotype. The chain carries TRBV18 and TRBJ1-1; unclear D gene. V was trimmed by 2 bases and J by 5 bases, leaving 18 bases between them. Germline V CDR1 and CDR2: KGHSH, LQKENI. This CDR3 is 16 amino acids long. The DNA for the CDR3 is TGTGCCAGCTCACCAGGGGTCGCGGGATCGGGGACTGAAGCTTTCTTT. Translating gives CASSPGVAGSGTEAFF.

This clonotype was detected many times. V gene TRBV14 combines with J gene TRBJ2-5, with 7 bases that match TRBD2. V was pared by 0 bases and J by 1 base, with 8 bases of the junction left unmatched. The CDR3 totals 17 residues. The V gene's germline CDR1 is SGHDN and CDR2 FVKESK. Here the CDR3 reads CASSQDTGLFFQETQYF. The CDR3 DNA follows: TGTGCCAGCAGCCAAGATACGGGACTATTCTTCCAAGAGACCCAGTACTTC. Based on the CDR3 plus reference TRBV14 and TRBJ2-5, the full variable domain is EAGVTQFPSHSVIEKGQTVTLRCDPISGHDNLYWYRRVMGKEIKFLLHFVKESKQDESGMPNNRFLAERTGGTYSTLKVQPAELEDSGVYFCASSQDTGLFFQETQYFGPGTRLLVL.